The clone carrying this T cell receptor beta chain was seen just once. Its antigen is currently unknown. These data are taken from a study of T cell responses to AZD1222 COVID-19 vaccine. Assay: immunoSEQ multiplex PCR; the TCRdb copy retains only in-frame clones and omits some. The sample contains under 140,000 clones, about nine tenths of which appear only once. Overall study findings and caveats: Dominant CD4 TCR responses targeted spike regions 160-218 and 743-854. Every sample of the repertoires postdated the peak T cell response. Donors skewed white British and female; clonal diversity was possibly underestimated.

There are 15 residues in the CDR3. Germline V gene lookup returns CDR1 MRHNA and CDR2 SNTAGT. V lost 5 bases to trimming and J lost 4 bases; unmatched junction nucleotides: 5. The source is an adult in good health. The chain combines TRBV6-4 with TRBJ2-3; 11 bases are a match to TRBD2. Here the sequenced sample was peripheral blood, taken on day 0 of AZD1222 vaccination. CDR3 protein: CASSNSGGAPDTQYF. The DNA of the CDR3 is TGTGCCAGCAGTAATAGCGGGGGGGCCCCAGATACGCAGTATTTT.